This TCR beta chain stems from a study of technical replicates of blood from several donors. CDR1 MDHEN and CDR2 SYDVKM come from the germline V gene. Deletions cut 5 bases from V and 4 bases from J, with 14 bases between. The CDR3 has 14 residues. Method: immunoSEQ multiplex PCR; TCRdb's copy keeps in-frame clones and lacks some. This table has 9,500 to 15,000 clones, 93% appearing once. This chain links TRBV28 with TRBJ1-2, with D tentatively TRBD1 (5 bases). Sequenced sample: PBMCs. The source is a human donor in good health. The CDR3 loop reads CASSVETGLYGYTF. Here the CDR3 DNA reads TGTGCCAGCAGTGTGGAGACGGGACTCTATGGCTACACCTTC.